What follows are 24 T cell receptor beta chains derived from one specimen sequenced in a study of T cells in localized non-small cell lung cancer. Clones were sequenced by immunoSEQ multiplex PCR, and TCRdb holds only the in-frame ones, with some missing. The profile covers about 74,000 clones, with approximately 84% appearing a single time and 1% to 1.5% taken by the ten largest. This specimen consisted of peripheral blood, obtained before any cancer treatment. All receptors come from a female donor at least 60 years old with stage I lung adenocarcinoma.

As concerns this clone: Other DNA sequences of this sample code for an identical CDR3. The chain recombines TRBV5-1 with TRBJ1-1, with TRBD1 identical over 7 bases. The trim removed 4 bases at V and 1 base at J, leaving 4 bases unmatched. Per the germline V gene, CDR1 is SGHRS and CDR2 is YFSETQ. This CDR3 contains 14 residues. The CDR3 region has the DNA TGCGCCAGCAGCCCGGGGACAGCGAACACTGAAGCTTTCTTT. It encodes CASSPGTANTEAFF.

This chain joins TRBV19 and TRBJ2-1; D is unresolved. CDR3 length: 13 residues. Trimming took off 5 bases at V and 3 bases at J, with 8 bases between the two ends. Germline V gene lookup returns CDR1 LNHDA and CDR2 SQIVND (reference sequence). CDR3 sequence: CASSLDHYNEQFF. CDR3 bases: TGTGCCAGTAGTTTGGACCACTACAATGAGCAGTTCTTC.

The chain employs TRBV7-9 and TRBJ1-2; 8 nucleotides align to TRBD1. CDR3 length: 16 amino acids. Unmatched junction bases numbered 7, after V lost 1 base and J lost 3 bases. Germline CDR1 is SEHNR and CDR2 is FQNEAQ (reference sequence). As DNA, the CDR3 is TGTGCCAGCAGCTTAGGACGGACAGGGTACGACTATGGCTACACCTTC. Translating it yields CASSLGRTGYDYGYTF.

The chain joins TRBV29-1 to TRBJ2-3; D gene ambiguous. Looked up from germline, CDR1 is SQVTM and CDR2 is ANQGSEA. The length of the CDR3 is 13 residues. V shed 3 bases and J shed 5 bases, with 12 bases lying between them. CDR3 coding DNA: TGCAGCGTTGATCGACTTCTTGGAGATACGCAGTATTTT. Translating it yields CSVDRLLGDTQYF.

This rearrangement joins TRBV27 to TRBJ2-5, with 7 bases fitting TRBD2. The CDR3 runs 15 residues. Trimming at V came to 3 bases and at J to 4 bases, leaving 8 bases not matched to a gene. CDR1 is MNHEY, CDR2 SMNVEV, per germline (reference sequence). DNA of the CDR3: TGTGCCAGCAGTTTTCGAGCGGGACTGGGAGAGACCCAGTACTTC. As protein: CASSFRAGLGETQYF.

The chain is built from TRBV7-9 and TRBJ2-1; 10 nucleotides match TRBD2. Germline lookup yields CDR1 SEHNR and CDR2 FQNEAQ (reference sequence). The CDR3 is 16 residues long. Trimming cost V 4 bases and J 9 bases; bases outside gene matches: 12. The CDR3 loop is CASSSAGLAVHGEQFF. For the CDR3, the DNA is TGTGCCAGCAGCTCCGCCGGACTAGCGGTCCATGGTGAGCAGTTCTTC. Supplemented by reference TRBV7-9 and TRBJ2-1, the full variable domain reads DTGVSQNPRHKITKRGQNVTFRCDPISEHNRLYWYRQTLGQGPEFLTYFQNEAQLEKSRLLSDRFSAERPKGSFSTLEIQRTEQGDSAMYLCASSSAGLAVHGEQFFGPGTRLTVL.

This clone showed up just once. The gene calls are TRBV7-2 and TRBJ1-2; D unclear. The V end was cut by 1 base, the J end by 9 bases, with 9 bases between. Germline V lookup: CDR1 SGHTA, CDR2 FQGNSA. The CDR3 covers 12 residues. CDR3 bases: TGTGCCAGCAGCTTAGATCGGAGGAGCTACACCTTC. It codes for CASSLDRRSYTF.

This chain joins TRBV9 and TRBJ1-3, with D uncertain. Germline V gene sequence: CDR1 SGDLS, CDR2 YYNGEE. V was pared by 0 bases and J by 4 bases, with 5 bases between. This CDR3 is 13 amino acids long. CDR3 DNA: TGTGCCAGCAGCGTAGTTGGGGGAAACACCATATATTTT. Its protein is CASSVVGGNTIYF.

The chain carries TRBV7-3 and TRBJ1-6; unclear D gene. V was clipped by 1 base and J by 10 bases, with 5 bases between them. The CDR3 length is 12 residues. The germline gives CDR1 SGHTA, CDR2 FQGTGA. CDR3 residues: CASSLNSSPLHF. CDR3 in DNA: TGTGCCAGCAGCTTAAATAGCTCACCCCTCCACTTT.

The chain joins TRBV9 to TRBJ1-5; no reliable D call. The CDR3 sequence is 14 residues long. V was clipped by 0 bases and J by 4 bases, with 8 bases between them. Germline loops: CDR1 SGDLS, CDR2 YYNGEE. CDR3 amino acids: CASSVAAANQPQHF. CDR3 in DNA: TGTGCCAGCAGCGTAGCGGCAGCTAATCAGCCCCAGCATTTT.

The V and J genes are TRBV28 and TRBJ2-3, with 9 bases fitting TRBD2. CDR1 and CDR2 from the germline V gene are MDHEN and SYDVKM. The CDR3 contains 15 residues. V gave up 3 bases and J gave up 4 bases; unmatched junction bases: 5. In DNA form, the CDR3 reads TGTGCCAGCAGTTTTCGACTAGCGGAGGCAGATACGCAGTATTTT. This sequence encodes CASSFRLAEADTQYF. Drawing the rest from reference TRBV28 and TRBJ2-3, the complete variable domain is DVKVTQSSRYLVKRTGEKVFLECVQDMDHENMFWYRQDPGLGLRLIYFSYDVKMKEKGDIPEGYSVSREKKERFSLILESASTNQTSMYLCASSFRLAEADTQYFGPGTRLTVL.

The rearrangement joins TRBV7-3 to TRBJ1-1; D is undetermined. CDR1 and CDR2 from the germline V gene are SGHTA and FQGTGA. Trimming shortened V by 2 bases and J by 5 bases, and 9 bases separated the two germline ends. This CDR3 is built from 13 residues. This chain's CDR3 is CASSLDFRTEAFF. The DNA of the CDR3 is TGTGCCAGCAGCTTAGATTTCCGGACTGAAGCTTTCTTT.

This clone was seen just once. J is TRBJ1-6 and V is TRBV25-1; weak D call: TRBD1 (5 bases). The CDR3 spans 14 residues. The V gene lost 5 bases and the J gene lost 4 bases, with 9 bases spanning the gap. Germline V gives CDR1 MGHDK, CDR2 SYGVNS. The chain's CDR3 is CASSTEGYNSPLHF. CDR3 DNA sequence: TGTGCCAGCAGTACGGAGGGGTATAATTCACCCCTCCACTTT.

The chain combines TRBV5-1 with TRBJ2-5, with D possibly TRBD1 on 5 matching bases. Germline-derived CDR1 and CDR2 are SGHRS and YFSETQ. The CDR3 spans 13 residues. Trimming took off 1 base at V and 2 bases at J, with 6 bases between the two ends. This CDR3 reads CASSLNRQETQYF. The CDR3 bases are TGCGCCAGCAGCTTGAACAGGCAAGAGACCCAGTACTTC.

This chain uses TRBV14 with TRBJ1-5; weak D call: TRBD1 (6 bases). The CDR3 runs 13 residues. The germline CDR1 and CDR2 sequences are SGHDN and FVKESK. Trimming pared 3 bases from V and 7 bases from J, leaving 10 bases between. In DNA form, the CDR3 reads TGTGCCAGCAGCCAGGAGGGGGGACAGCCCCAGCATTTT. Its translation is CASSQEGGQPQHF.

This chain joins TRBV4-2 and TRBJ2-1, with TRBD2 matching 7 bases. With 2 bases clipped from V and 6 bases from J, the junction kept 4 bases outside the gene matches. The CDR3 consists of 14 residues. Germline values: CDR1 LGHNA, CDR2 YNFKEQ. The CDR3: CASSQSGTTNEQFF. In nucleotides, the CDR3 is TGTGCCAGCAGCCAATCCGGGACTACCAATGAGCAGTTCTTC.

This chain joins TRBV2 and TRBJ1-5; 7 bases match TRBD1. The trim removed 6 bases at V and 3 bases at J, leaving 5 bases unmatched. Germline V gives CDR1 SNHLY, CDR2 FYNNEI. The CDR3 contains 14 residues. CDR3 in DNA: TGTGCCAGCAGGGCAGGACAGGACAATCAGCCCCAGCATTTT. It codes for CASRAGQDNQPQHF.

The J gene is TRBJ2-7, the V gene TRBV19, with D maybe TRBD1 (5 bases). The V gene lost 3 bases and the J gene lost 5 bases, with 17 bases spanning the gap. The CDR3 has 15 residues. In germline, CDR1 is LNHDA, CDR2 SQIVND (reference sequence). The CDR3 loop is CASSIGRAAGDEQYF. Written as DNA, the CDR3 is TGTGCCAGTAGTATCGGCAGGGCGGCAGGCGACGAGCAGTACTTC.

The chain uses TRBV5-1 and TRBJ1-1, with D maybe TRBD1 (6 bases). Germline lookup yields CDR1 SGHRS and CDR2 YFSETQ. The CDR3 has 15 amino acids. Trimming pared 0 bases from V and 1 base from J, leaving 10 bases between. The DNA for the CDR3 is TGCGCCAGCAGCTTGGCAGGGGTAGCGAACACTGAAGCTTTCTTT. It translates to CASSLAGVANTEAFF.

The chain is built from TRBV6-1 and TRBJ1-1, with D hard to call. Germline V gives CDR1 MNHNS, CDR2 SASEGT. V was shortened by 2 bases and J by 12 bases, with 10 bases between the two germline ends. The CDR3 spans 11 residues. CDR3: CASSENRETFF. The CDR3 DNA reads TGTGCCAGCAGTGAAAACCGTGAGACTTTCTTT.

This chain connects TRBV9 to TRBJ2-2; 15 bases match TRBD2. The junction had 4 bases not matched to a gene; V was cut back by 4 bases and J by 3 bases. Germline-derived CDR1 and CDR2 are SGDLS and YYNGEE. The CDR3 covers 17 residues. The CDR3: CASSFGLAGGHTGELFF. CDR3 in DNA: TGTGCCAGCAGCTTTGGACTAGCGGGGGGGCACACCGGGGAGCTGTTTTTT.

This chain connects TRBV9 to TRBJ2-2, with D unclear. Germline V gene sequence: CDR1 SGDLS, CDR2 YYNGEE. V lost 1 base and J 2 bases, leaving 12 bases between the germline ends. CDR3 size: 16 residues. DNA for the CDR3: TGTGCCAGCAGCGTAAATCCGGGCGGAAACACCGGGGAGCTGTTTTTT. Protein: CASSVNPGGNTGELFF.

The chain employs TRBV6-1 and TRBJ1-1, with 9 bases matching TRBD1. The CDR3 is 14 amino acids. The germline V gene encodes CDR1 MNHNS and CDR2 SASEGT. V shed 7 bases, J shed 7 bases, and the junction held 10 bases outside the gene matches. The CDR3 bases are TGTGCCAGCAAAATGGGACAGGGAGAAATTGAAGCTTTCTTT. Encoded protein: CASKMGQGEIEAFF.

The V and J genes are TRBV5-1 and TRBJ1-1; tentative D call: TRBD1 (5 bases). Germline lookup yields CDR1 SGHRS and CDR2 YFSETQ. The CDR3 is made up of 14 amino acids. V lost 1 base and J 2 bases, leaving 9 bases between the germline ends. This chain's CDR3 is CASSLWQGNTEAFF. DNA of the CDR3: TGCGCCAGCAGCTTGTGGCAGGGTAACACTGAAGCTTTCTTT.